Listed below are T cell receptor beta chains from one sample, sequenced in a study of response to subunit inactivated influenza vaccine. TCRdb redid the calling of the RT-PCR reads with MiXCR, one entry per CDR3 protein. The table includes almost 250,000 distinct CDR3 sequences, approximately 12% detected once. The material was non-naive T cells sorted from PBMCs, obtained 14 days before vaccination. These receptors were collected from a middle-aged man who received an inactivated influenza vaccine. Each CDR3 is given with its conserved first and last residue. The D gene is left open where the match is weak. The listing skips clone size in some rows; elsewhere it reads once, few, many or a size class.

clone_size	d_call	j_call	v_call	cdr3_nt	cdr3_aa
few	TRBD1	TRBJ2-5	TRBV4-1	TGCGCCAGCAGCCAAGAACCCGGCAGGGGGACGGGGACCCAGTACTTC	CASSQEPGRGTGTQYF
.	.	TRBJ2-7	TRBV5-6	TGTGCCAGCAGCGGCACGGGAGTCAATAAGCAGTACTTC	CASSGTGVNKQYF
few	TRBD1	TRBJ1-5	TRBV12-3/TRBV12-4	TGTGCCAGCAGCCAGGGACAGCCCAATCAGCCCCAGCATTTT	CASSQGQPNQPQHF
few	.	TRBJ2-5	TRBV5-1	TGCGCCAGCAGTATGGGGGTGGAGTCGTGGACAGAGACCCAGTACTTC	CASSMGVESWTETQYF
.	TRBD1	TRBJ2-7	TRBV15	TGTGCCACCAGCAGAGAGGGGACAGGGGATGACGAGCAGTACTTC	CATSREGTGDDEQYF
.	.	TRBJ2-7	TRBV5-1	TGCGCCAGCAGCCCCCAGGTCGCAACTAGCTCCGGCGAGCAGTACTTC	CASSPQVATSSGEQYF
medium-sized	TRBD1	TRBJ1-5	TRBV5-1	TGCGCCAGCAGCTCCCGGACAGGGGACAGCAATCAGCCCCAGCATTTT	CASSSRTGDSNQPQHF
many	.	TRBJ2-7	TRBV5-1	TGCGCCAGCAGCTTGGAGTCCGGGTACGAGCAGTACTTC	CASSLESGYEQYF
.	.	TRBJ2-3	TRBV20-1	TGCAGTGCTAGTAGGGGCGGGGGCACAGATACGCAGTATTTT	CSASRGGGTDTQYF
few	TRBD2	TRBJ2-1	TRBV4-2	TGTGCCAGCAGCCTTGCCGACGGGACTAGCGCGACCTACAATGAGCAGTTCTTC	CASSLADGTSATYNEQFF
few	.	TRBJ2-7	TRBV5-1	TGCGCCAGCAGCCCTACAACCGGTAGCTGGTCCTACGAGCAGTACTTC	CASSPTTGSWSYEQYF
.	TRBD1	TRBJ2-2	TRBV6-1	TGTGCCAGCAGTCTTGACAGGGTTGGGAAGAACACCGGGGAGCTGTTTTTT	CASSLDRVGKNTGELFF
.	.	TRBJ1-5	TRBV27	TGTGCCAGCAGTTTACCGGGTCAGCCCCAGCATTTT	CASSLPGQPQHF
few	.	TRBJ2-4	TRBV6-2/TRBV6-3	TGTGCCAGCAGTTCCCGACAGTCTCTAGCCAAAAACATTCAGTACTTC	CASSSRQSLAKNIQYF
few	.	TRBJ2-5	TRBV20-1	TGCAGTGCTAGAAGCGGCAGGGGAAGGGTAGAGACCCAGTACTTC	CSARSGRGRVETQYF
.	TRBD2	TRBJ2-3	TRBV20-1	TGCAGTGCGAGGACTAGCGGGAGGACAGATACGCAGTATTTT	CSARTSGRTDTQYF
.	.	TRBJ2-5	TRBV29-1	TGCAGCGTTGGACGCAGGAACCAAGAGACCCAGTACTTC	CSVGRRNQETQYF
many	TRBD2	TRBJ2-2	TRBV7-9	TGTGCCAGCAGCCAGGGACTAGCGGGAGCCGGGGAGCTGTTTTTT	CASSQGLAGAGELFF
.	.	TRBJ1-2	TRBV12-3/TRBV12-4	TGTGCCAGCGCACGGTGGTCAGACTATGGCTACACCTTC	CASARWSDYGYTF